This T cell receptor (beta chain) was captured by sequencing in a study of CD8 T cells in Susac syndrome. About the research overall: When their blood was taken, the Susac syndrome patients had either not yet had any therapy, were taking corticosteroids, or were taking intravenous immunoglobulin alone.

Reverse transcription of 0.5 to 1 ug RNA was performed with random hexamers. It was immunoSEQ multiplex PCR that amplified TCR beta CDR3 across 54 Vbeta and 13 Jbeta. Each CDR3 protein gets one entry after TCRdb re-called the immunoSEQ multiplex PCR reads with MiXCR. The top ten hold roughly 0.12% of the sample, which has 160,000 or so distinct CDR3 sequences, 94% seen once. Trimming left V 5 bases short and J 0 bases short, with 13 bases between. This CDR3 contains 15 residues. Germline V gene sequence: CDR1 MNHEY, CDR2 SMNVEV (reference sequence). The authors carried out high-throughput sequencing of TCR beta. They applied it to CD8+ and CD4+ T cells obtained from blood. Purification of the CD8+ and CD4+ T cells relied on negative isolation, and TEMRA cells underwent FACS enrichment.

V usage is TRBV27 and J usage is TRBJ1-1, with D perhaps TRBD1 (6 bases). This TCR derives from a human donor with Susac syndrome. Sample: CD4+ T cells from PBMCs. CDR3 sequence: CASSQTGPLNTEAFF. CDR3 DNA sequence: TGTGCCAGCAGTCAAACAGGGCCCTTGAACACTGAAGCTTTCTTT.